The entry below gives a single TCR beta chain sequence along with its context. Its antigen is not known. Treatment given: oral pan-JAK inhibitor, 5-10 mg twice daily. This entry is derived from a study of CD8+ T cells in alopecia areata. CDR1 and CDR2 (germline): MGHRA, YSYEKL. The CDR3 loop spans 13 amino acids. V shed 2 bases and J shed 6 bases, with 11 bases lying between them. Extracted from the samples, RNA was reverse transcribed into cDNA to serve as the sequencing template. Some clones are missing from TCRdb's copy, which holds only in-frame ones; the method was immunoSEQ multiplex PCR. This table holds a few hundred thousand clones, 50% to 70% found once. Notes on the study in general: Scalp clonality, along with expanded CD8+ clones among the top 100, was significantly decreased by tofacitinib.

The chain couples TRBV4-1 to TRBJ2-7; a weak D match, TRBD2 (7 bases). The receptor's source is a human donor with alopecia areata. The sample here was CD4+ T cells sorted from blood, taken at week 4, from a patient treated with tofacitinib. The CDR3 region has the DNA TGCGCCAGCAGCCAACCCGCGGGGGCCGAGCAGTACTTC. It yields the protein CASSQPAGAEQYF.